This TCR beta chain was recorded in a study of graft-versus-host responses after intestinal transplantation. Profiled with immunoSEQ multiplex PCR; TCRdb holds only in-frame clones, not every one. The data hold 15,000 or so clones, with about 93% observed a single time. Regarding the study as a whole: GvH clones appeared in recipient marrow, some first in ileum or blood.

Details on this clone: Its antigen is undetermined.

The receptor comes from a human patient who received an intestinal transplant, so some T cells may come from the graft donor. The sample here was PBMCs, taken 9 days after transplant.

The CDR3 sequence: CASSFGTGPTYEQYF. The CDR3 bases are TGTGCCAGCAGTTTCGGGACAGGGCCTACCTACGAGCAGTACTTC. The J gene is TRBJ2-7, the V gene TRBV27, with 9 bases aligning to TRBD1. The CDR3 contains 15 residues. Germline V gene sequence: CDR1 MNHEY, CDR2 SMNVEV (reference sequence). Trimming took 3 bases from V and 2 from J; bases not matched to a gene: 5.